This TCR beta chain was sequenced during a study of blood T cell repertoires in COVID-19. This CDR3 is 14 amino acids long. In germline, CDR1 is WSHSY, CDR2 SAAADI. Trimming cost V 3 bases and J 7 bases; bases outside gene matches: 7. Profiling relied on immunoSEQ multiplex PCR, and the TCRdb table lists in-frame clones only, not all of them. This table holds about 310,000 clones, about nine tenths found once. The receptor was isolated from a middle-aged woman who had recovered from COVID-19. This chain connects TRBV10-2 to TRBJ1-2; the match to TRBD1 covers 8 bases. Sequencing was performed on PBMCs or T cells enriched from blood (not recorded which). CDR3 nucleotides: TGCGCCAGCAGTGAAATACGGACAGGGACTGGCTACACCTTC. This encodes CASSEIRTGTGYTF.